This passage covers 18 T cell receptor beta chains from one sample sequenced in a study of identifying expanded T cells in peripheral blood. Some clones are missing from TCRdb's copy, which holds only in-frame ones; the method was immunoSEQ multiplex PCR. The sample lists around 120,000 clones, 70% to 90% occurring once. The source material was blood. The receptors derive from a person aged 18 to 70 in good health.

J is TRBJ2-1 and V is TRBV5-1; 10 bases map to TRBD2. CDR1 and CDR2 from the germline V gene are SGHRS and YFSETQ. Trimming cost V 0 bases and J 6 bases; bases outside gene matches: 6. There are 16 residues in the CDR3. As DNA, the CDR3 is TGCGCCAGCAGCTTGGGATACAGCGGGAGGGTCAATGAGCAGTTCTTC. It translates to CASSLGYSGRVNEQFF.

The chain is built from TRBV19 and TRBJ1-2; weak D call: TRBD1 (5 bases). Germline V CDR1 and CDR2: LNHDA, SQIVND (reference sequence). The CDR3 has 15 amino acids. With 5 bases removed from V and 1 base from J, the gap between germline ends came to 14 bases. For the CDR3, the DNA is TGTGCCAGTAGTTCCTACGACAGTCTTAACTATGGCTACACCTTC. It specifies CASSSYDSLNYGYTF.

The chain links TRBV28 to TRBJ1-3, with 7 bases matching TRBD1. The germline gives CDR1 MDHEN, CDR2 SYDVKM. J gave up 1 base and V 6 bases, and 6 bases lay outside the gene matches. The CDR3 length is 15 residues. CDR3 residues: CASSLGQLSGNTIYF. DNA of the CDR3: TGTGCCAGCAGCCTGGGACAGCTTTCTGGAAACACCATATATTTT.

The rearrangement uses TRBV9 and TRBJ2-1; TRBD2 aligns across 11 bases. The junction had 2 bases not matched to a gene; V was cut back by 0 bases and J by 6 bases. The length of the CDR3 is 15 residues. Looked up from germline, CDR1 is SGDLS and CDR2 is YYNGEE. In DNA form, the CDR3 reads TGTGCCAGCAGCGTAGCTAGCGGGGGGACCAATGAGCAGTTCTTC. Translating it yields CASSVASGGTNEQFF.

The V gene is TRBV7-8, the J gene TRBJ2-3; D not certain. Germline lookup yields CDR1 SGHVS and CDR2 FQNEAQ. V was cut by 8 bases and J by 3 bases, with 9 bases left in between. This CDR3 contains 12 residues. This chain's CDR3 is CASAHFTDTQYF. DNA for the CDR3: TGTGCCAGCGCCCACTTTACAGATACGCAGTATTTT.

The V call is TRBV19, the J call TRBJ2-5, with 9 nucleotides matching TRBD2. This CDR3 comprises 14 residues. Germline assignment: CDR1 LNHDA and CDR2 SQIVND (reference sequence). V gave up 5 bases and J gave up 7 bases; unmatched junction bases: 8. This chain's CDR3 is CASSPRTSVGTQYF. In DNA form, the CDR3 reads TGTGCCAGTAGTCCCAGGACTAGCGTCGGGACCCAGTACTTC.

V and J are TRBV19 and TRBJ2-1; 9 bases fit TRBD2. Germline loops: CDR1 LNHDA, CDR2 SQIVND (reference sequence). V lost 4 bases to trimming and J lost 10 bases; unmatched junction nucleotides: 8. The CDR3 consists of 14 residues. The CDR3, as DNA: TGTGCCAGTAGTAATCGCGGGGGGGCGGGCGAGCAGTTCTTC. It yields the protein CASSNRGGAGEQFF.

V and J are TRBV5-8 and TRBJ1-2; TRBD1 is a possible D gene (6 bases). V shed 0 bases and J shed 4 bases, with 10 bases lying between them. This CDR3 is built from 14 residues. CDR1 and CDR2 from the germline V gene are SGHTS and YDEGEE. The CDR3 region is CASSLVGAFYGYTF. The CDR3 nucleotides read TGTGCCAGCAGCTTGGTGGGGGCGTTCTATGGCTACACCTTC.

CDR3 protein: CASSAGRVKTMWEQFF. Written as DNA, the CDR3 is TGCGCCAGCAGCGCGGGACGGGTCAAAACTATGTGGGAGCAGTTCTTC. The chain has TRBV5-1 and TRBJ2-1; D perhaps matches TRBD2 (6 bases). Germline CDR1 SGHRS, CDR2 YFSETQ. CDR3 size: 16 residues. Trimming stripped 4 bases from V and 10 bases from J, with 24 bases between.

This clone was seen only once. The chain links TRBV11-2 to TRBJ2-3; the D gene is possibly TRBD1 (6 bases). The germline V gene has CDR1 SGHAT and CDR2 FQNNGV. Trimming pared 6 bases from V and 6 bases from J, leaving 13 bases between. The CDR3 runs 13 residues. The CDR3 region has the DNA TGTGCCAGCAGATTACGAACAGGGGATACGCAGTATTTT. Its protein product is CASRLRTGDTQYF.

CDR3 sequence: CASSSSPPNNEQFF. CDR3 sequence (DNA): TGCGCCAGCAGCTCGAGTCCACCAAACAATGAGCAGTTCTTC. The chain carries TRBV5-1 and TRBJ2-1; D gene unclear. Germline V gene lookup returns CDR1 SGHRS and CDR2 YFSETQ. The ends were cut back, 3 bases at V and 5 bases at J, with 12 bases in the middle. This CDR3 is built from 14 residues.

This clone appeared a single time. The chain joins TRBV7-6 to TRBJ2-7; TRBD1 matches at 8 bases. The CDR3 covers 14 residues. With 1 base clipped from V and 5 bases from J, the junction kept 4 bases outside the gene matches. Germline CDR1 and CDR2: SGHVS and FNYEAQ. Here the CDR3 DNA reads TGTGCCAGCAGCTTAGGCCAGGGGGCGAACGAGCAGTACTTC. Translation gives CASSLGQGANEQYF.

The J gene is TRBJ1-2, the V gene TRBV20-1, with D uncertain. The CDR3 sequence is 11 residues long. V lost 3 bases to trimming and J lost 7 bases, with 9 bases between them. Germline V gene data show CDR1 as DFQATT and CDR2 as SNEGSKA (reference sequence). The CDR3 reads CSASPLGGYTF. CDR3 sequence (DNA): TGCAGTGCTAGTCCCCTGGGTGGCTACACCTTC.

The rearrangement links TRBV21-1 to TRBJ2-5; the D call of TRBD2 is as the table states it, not checked on the DNA. TRBV21-1 constitutes a pseudogene. This CDR3 has 15 residues. In nucleotides, the CDR3 is TGTGCCAGCAGCCTCGAGCCATCCTTCCAAGAGACCCAGTACTTC. Its protein product is CASSLEPSFQETQYF.

This sequence joins TRBV30 and TRBJ2-1, with D uncertain. V shed 4 bases and J shed 13 bases, with 14 bases lying between them. The germline gives CDR1 GTSNPN, CDR2 SVGIG (reference sequence). The CDR3 length is 11 residues. CDR3 region: CAWTPGLRQFF. The CDR3 DNA reads as TGTGCCTGGACTCCGGGCTTACGTCAGTTCTTC.

The gene calls are TRBV4-1 and TRBJ2-3; D is possibly TRBD1 (6 bases). The CDR3 sequence is 15 residues long. The germline V and J ends were trimmed by 6 bases and 3 bases, with 16 bases remaining between them. CDR1 and CDR2 (germline): MGHRA, YSYEKL. Written as DNA, the CDR3 is TGCGCCAGCAGGAAACAGGGAGTAGGGACAGATACGCAGTATTTT. It yields the protein CASRKQGVGTDTQYF.

A word on this clone: This CDR3 is also generated by other DNA sequences in the sample. This chain connects TRBV15 to TRBJ2-2, with D maybe TRBD2 (5 bases). The CDR3 extends over 13 amino acids. Germline V gene lookup returns CDR1 LNHNV and CDR2 YYDKDF (reference sequence). Trimming removed 0 bases from V and 7 bases from J, with 6 bases in between. The CDR3 here is CATSRDRGGELFF. CDR3 in DNA: TGTGCCACCAGCAGAGATCGGGGCGGGGAGCTGTTTTTT. The variable domain in full, with the rest retrieved from reference TRBV15 and TRBJ2-2, is DAMVIQNPRYQVTQFGKPVTLSCSQTLNHNVMYWYQQKSSQAPKLLFHYYDKDFNNEADTPDNFQSRRPNTSFCFLDIRSPGLGDTAMYLCATSRDRGGELFFGEGSRLTVL.

V usage is TRBV6-4 and J usage is TRBJ2-7; D might be TRBD1 (5 bases). The CDR3 loop spans 12 amino acids. Trimming removed 10 bases at V and 4 bases at J, with 14 bases between. Germline V CDR1 and CDR2: MRHNA, SNTAGT. The CDR3 spells CAKRRQPYEQYF. The CDR3 DNA reads TGTGCCAAAAGGAGACAGCCTTACGAGCAGTACTTC.